This T cell receptor (beta chain) came from a study of cytomegalovirus exposure and HLA in healthy donors. The study, taken as a whole, reports: There were some public TCRs occurring in many donors, but most TCR sequences were rare. The tendency of first-cohort TCR clusters to co-occur in the 95 to 150 validation repertoires was the finding of a later analysis. Researchers catalogued around 150 TCR beta chains as cytomegalovirus-associated.

This CDR3 is 18 amino acids long. CDR1 and CDR2 (germline): SGDLS, YYNGEE. The V segment lost 0 bases and the J segment 5 bases; nucleotides outside the gene matches: 8. The study drew the donors from its approximately 110-subject validation cohort, separate from the approximately 690-subject first cohort. Repertoires were generated with immunoSEQ multiplex PCR, while TCRdb's copy carries only in-frame clones and drops some. This table holds about 83,000 clones, 96% found once. About this clone itself: Its antigen is currently unknown.

The TCR sequence derives from a woman aged 18-30 years in good health and CMV-seronegative. The chain couples TRBV9 to TRBJ2-3, with 14 bases identical to TRBD2. Sequenced input: PBMCs. In nucleotides, the CDR3 is TGTGCCAGCAGCGTAGTTGGGACTAGCGGGAGTGGGGGAGATACGCAGTATTTT. Amino acid sequence: CASSVVGTSGSGGDTQYF.